Below, 32 T cell receptor beta chains from the same sample are listed, as sequenced in a study of shared clonotypes between healthy human individuals. Assay used: immunoSEQ multiplex PCR; TCRdb lists only in-frame clones, some missing. Among under 600,000 clones listed, around 77% were seen once. Sequencing used PBMCs. Receptor source: a woman aged 40 to 49 in good health. Some clones in this sample may be carry-over from other donors' samples.

Comment on this clone: Possible read error: a much larger clone is one base away. The same CDR3 also results from other DNA sequences found in this sample. The CDR3 sequence is CASSRTGGQTYEQYF. CDR3 bases: TGTGCCAGTAGTCGGACAGGGGGCCAGACCTACGAGCAGTACTTC. The V gene is TRBV6-1, the J gene TRBJ2-7; 11 nucleotides agree with TRBD1. Germline V gives CDR1 MNHNS, CDR2 SASEGT. The CDR3 length is 15 residues. Trimming removed 9 bases from V and 2 bases from J; junction bases left unmatched: 9.

The rearrangement links TRBV7-2 to TRBJ2-7; D is uncertain. The CDR3 spans 13 residues. V lost 7 bases and J lost 2, with 12 bases in between. Per germline, CDR1 SGHTA and CDR2 FQGNSA. For the CDR3, the DNA is TGTGCCAGCACAACGCCCAACACCTACGAGCAGTACTTC. Its translation: CASTTPNTYEQYF.

This clone was counted only a few times. V and J are TRBV27 and TRBJ1-2, with 7 bases lining up with TRBD1. The CDR3 contains 14 residues. The germline CDR1 and CDR2 sequences are MNHEY and SMNVEV (reference sequence). V was clipped by 6 bases and J by 8 bases; unmatched bases: 12. In DNA, the CDR3 is TGTGCCAGCAGCCCAGACAGGCAGGGGGTGGGCTACACCTTC. Protein: CASSPDRQGVGYTF.

In regard to this clone: A junction end diverges from the germline sequence, so it may reflect a read error. The chain uses TRBV7-9 and TRBJ2-7, with 9 bases lining up with TRBD2. CDR1 and CDR2 (germline): SEHNR, FQNEAQ (reference sequence). The CDR3 extends over 15 amino acids. CDR3 sequence (DNA): TGTGCAAGCAGCTTAGTACTAGCGGGTTCCTACGAGCAGTACTTC. This sequence encodes CASSLVLAGSYEQYF. The variable domain in full, completed from reference TRBV7-9 and TRBJ2-7, reads DTGVSQNPRHKITKRGQNVTFRCDPISEHNRLYWYRQTLGQGPEFLTYFQNEAQLEKSRLLSDRFSAERPKGSFSTLEIQRTEQGDSAMYLCASSLVLAGSYEQYFGPGTRLTVT.

This chain joins TRBV7-9 and TRBJ2-5; TRBD1 agrees at 7 bases. J gave up 0 bases and V 5 bases, and 9 bases lay outside the gene matches. From germline, CDR1 is SEHNR and CDR2 FQNEAQ (reference sequence). This CDR3 has 16 amino acids. The CDR3 here is CASSPRQGANQETQYF. The CDR3 DNA reads as TGTGCCAGCAGCCCCAGACAGGGCGCAAACCAAGAGACCCAGTACTTC.

CDR3 nucleotides: TGTGCCAGCAGCCCAAGCCCGGTCACAGATACGCAGTATTTT. This codes for CASSPSPVTDTQYF. This sequence joins TRBV7-9 and TRBJ2-3, with D unresolved. The CDR3 runs to 14 residues. Germline CDR1 and CDR2: SEHNR and FQNEAQ (reference sequence). The ends were cut back, 5 bases at V and 2 bases at J, with 11 bases in the middle.

The J gene is TRBJ2-6, the V gene TRBV5-1, with D maybe TRBD2 (6 bases). The length of the CDR3 is 16 residues. The germline CDR1 and CDR2 sequences are SGHRS and YFSETQ. Deletions cut 0 bases from V and 3 bases from J, with 10 bases between. The DNA for the CDR3 is TGCGCCAGCAGCTTGGCCGGAGGGAATGGGGCCAACGTCCTGACTTTC. Protein sequence: CASSLAGGNGANVLTF.

The chain has TRBV10-2 and TRBJ2-2; possibly TRBD2 for D (5 bases). This CDR3 has 15 residues. From germline, CDR1 is WSHSY and CDR2 SAAADI. The V and J ends lost 2 bases and 6 bases respectively, with 13 bases between them. The DNA of the CDR3 is TGCGCCAGCAGTGAGGGTGGGAGCCCACCCGGGGAGCTGTTTTTT. This encodes CASSEGGSPPGELFF.

As concerns this clone: Mismatch with germline at one junction end may stem from a read error. The chain carries TRBV29-1 and TRBJ2-1, with D uncertain. The CDR3 totals 15 residues. Looked up from germline, CDR1 is SQVTM and CDR2 is ANQGSEA. For the CDR3, the DNA is TGCAGCGCTGAACCTGGTCAGCGTCCTAACAATGAGCAGTTCTTC. Amino acids: CSAEPGQRPNNEQFF.

This clone occurred a few times. The rearrangement uses TRBV10-2 and TRBJ2-2, with D possibly being TRBD1 (6 bases). Trimming shortened V by 4 bases and J by 6 bases, and 15 bases separated the two germline ends. Per germline, CDR1 WSHSY and CDR2 SAAADI. CDR3 size: 15 residues. The CDR3 sequence is CASSVRGHDAGELFF. The CDR3 nucleotides read TGCGCCAGCAGTGTCAGGGGCCACGACGCCGGGGAGCTGTTTTTT.

This chain connects TRBV15 to TRBJ1-1; D is unresolved. CDR1 and CDR2 (germline): LNHNV, YYDKDF (reference sequence). With 6 bases removed from V and 3 bases from J, the gap between germline ends came to 14 bases. The CDR3 spans 14 residues. The CDR3: CATRRTGSDTEAFF. CDR3 nucleotide sequence: TGTGCCACCAGAAGAACGGGATCGGACACTGAAGCTTTCTTT.

The V gene is TRBV18, the J gene TRBJ2-3, with 7 bases identical to TRBD1. Unmatched junction bases numbered 14, after V lost 2 bases and J lost 3 bases. This CDR3 has 18 residues. Per the germline V gene, CDR1 is KGHSH and CDR2 is LQKENI. As DNA, the CDR3 is TGTGCCAGCTCACCAGTGGGTCAGGGGGTCGGTGGAACAGATACGCAGTATTTT. Its protein product is CASSPVGQGVGGTDTQYF.

The gene calls are TRBV28 and TRBJ2-7; D may be TRBD1 (5 bases). Per germline, CDR1 MDHEN and CDR2 SYDVKM. V gave up 7 bases and J gave up 5 bases, with 18 bases separating them. CDR3 length equals 14 residues. CDR3 DNA: TGTGCCAGCACATACCCAGGGATCGGAGACGAGCAGTACTTC. It is translated as CASTYPGIGDEQYF.

This rearrangement joins TRBV28 to TRBJ2-5; 8 positions agree with TRBD2. J gave up 3 bases and V 4 bases, and 4 bases lay outside the gene matches. The CDR3 is 14 residues long. Germline V gives CDR1 MDHEN, CDR2 SYDVKM. The CDR3 DNA reads as TGTGCCAGCAGTTACCGGGGGGGTGAAGAGACCCAGTACTTC. It is translated as CASSYRGGEETQYF.

This clone turned up a few times. Other nucleotide sequences in the sample specify the same CDR3. The rearrangement links TRBV14 to TRBJ1-1; D is undetermined. Germline lookup yields CDR1 SGHDN and CDR2 FVKESK. This CDR3 spans 13 amino acids. V was shortened by 2 bases and J by 1 base, with 5 bases between the two germline ends. The CDR3 region has the DNA TGTGCCAGCAGCCAATCCAGGAACACTGAAGCTTTCTTT. Translated, it gives CASSQSRNTEAFF.

This clone was recorded many times. The same CDR3 can be traced to other DNA sequences in this sample. This sequence joins TRBV20-1 and TRBJ2-2; a weak D match, TRBD1 (5 bases). V was cut by 4 bases and J by 6 bases, with 6 bases left in between. CDR3 length: 11 amino acids. Germline CDR1 is DFQATT and CDR2 is SNEGSKA (reference sequence). In nucleotides, the CDR3 is TGCAGTGCTACAGGGTCCGGGGAGCTGTTTTTT. Its translation is CSATGSGELFF.

This rearrangement joins TRBV6-1 to TRBJ2-6; possible D gene TRBD1, 6 bases. The germline gives CDR1 MNHNS, CDR2 SASEGT. The CDR3 spans 14 residues. V lost 8 bases and J 3 bases, leaving 11 bases between the germline ends. In DNA form, the CDR3 reads TGTGCCAGCGAGGGGGTAAATGGGGCCAACGTCCTGACTTTC. It translates to CASEGVNGANVLTF.

This clone was picked up one time. A far larger clone lies a single base away; this is likely a read error. The chain uses TRBV7-3 and TRBJ2-2; the D is unclear. The germline V gene encodes CDR1 SGHTA and CDR2 FQGTGA. This CDR3 region has 13 residues. The DNA of the CDR3 is TGTACCAGCAGCCCCACTTTAGCCGGGGAGCTGTTTTTT. It encodes CTSSPTLAGELFF.

The count of this clone is one. The V call is TRBV2, the J call TRBJ2-1; the D gene is possibly TRBD2 (6 bases). Between the trimmed V and J ends, which lost 4 bases and 0 bases, there was a span of 10 bases. Germline V gene lookup returns CDR1 SNHLY and CDR2 FYNNEI. The CDR3 sequence is 15 residues long. CDR3 protein: CASSVGGISYNEQFF. The CDR3 DNA sequence: TGTGCCAGCAGTGTTGGGGGGATCTCCTACAATGAGCAGTTCTTC.

The J gene is TRBJ1-4, the V gene TRBV7-2; maybe TRBD1 (5 bases). V shed 4 bases and J shed 0 bases, with 12 bases lying between them. The CDR3 sequence is 16 residues long. In germline, CDR1 is SGHTA, CDR2 FQGNSA. The CDR3 region is CASSSRDPATNEKLFF. The CDR3 nucleotides are TGTGCCAGCAGCTCTCGGGACCCTGCAACTAATGAAAAACTGTTTTTT.

The sample holds a few counts of this clone. V usage is TRBV5-1 and J usage is TRBJ2-2; 9 nucleotides match TRBD2. Germline V gives CDR1 SGHRS, CDR2 YFSETQ. V shed 2 bases, J shed 7 bases, and the junction held 0 bases outside the gene matches. CDR3 length equals 13 residues. CDR3: CASSFSGSGELFF. As DNA, the CDR3 is TGCGCCAGCAGCTTTAGCGGGAGCGGGGAGCTGTTTTTT.

Ten or more counts support this clone. The genes are TRBV7-6 and TRBJ2-1; D is perhaps TRBD2 (6 bases). This CDR3 spans 13 amino acids. V was clipped by 5 bases and J by 9 bases, with 14 bases between them. Germline V gene data show CDR1 as SGHVS and CDR2 as FNYEAQ. CDR3 sequence: CASSSRLVAEQFF. The CDR3 region has the DNA TGTGCCAGCAGCAGCCGACTAGTGGCTGAGCAGTTCTTC.

The V gene is TRBV27, the J gene TRBJ2-1, with TRBD2 identical over 10 bases. The V gene's germline CDR1 is MNHEY and CDR2 SMNVEV (reference sequence). V gave up 4 bases and J gave up 8 bases; unmatched junction bases: 8. The CDR3 sequence is 15 residues long. CDR3 residues: CASSSRASGSYEQFF. CDR3 DNA: TGTGCCAGCAGTTCACGGGCTAGCGGGAGTTATGAGCAGTTCTTC.

The chain employs TRBV10-2 and TRBJ2-4; no reliable D call. V dropped 3 bases and J dropped 0 bases, with 12 bases sitting between them. The CDR3 contains 16 residues. Germline CDR1 WSHSY, CDR2 SAAADI. Here the CDR3 DNA reads TGCGCCAGCAGTGAACTGGAGACCTTAGCCAAAAACATTCAGTACTTC. It yields the protein CASSELETLAKNIQYF.

This clone was counted a few times. The chain combines TRBV7-9 with TRBJ1-3, with D hard to call. V was cut by 5 bases and J by 1 base, with 9 bases left in between. This CDR3 spans 14 amino acids. Germline V lookup: CDR1 SEHNR, CDR2 FQNEAQ (reference sequence). The CDR3 DNA is TGTGCCAGCAGCCATGGGCAGTCTGGAAACACCATATATTTT. Residues: CASSHGQSGNTIYF.

CDR3 region: CASSMDGGYATGELFF. The CDR3 region has the DNA TGTGCCAGTAGTATGGACGGGGGCTATGCCACCGGGGAGCTGTTTTTT. The J gene is TRBJ2-2, the V gene TRBV19; D could derive from TRBD1 or TRBD2 (6 bases each). The CDR3 is 16 residues long. Germline V gene sequence: CDR1 LNHDA, CDR2 SQIVND (reference sequence). V dropped 3 bases and J dropped 4 bases, with 15 bases sitting between them.

In its sample, this clone was seen once. The chain carries TRBV5-1 and TRBJ2-7; 7 nucleotides line up with TRBD1. The CDR3 is 16 residues long. Per germline, CDR1 SGHRS and CDR2 YFSETQ. The junction had 10 bases not matched to a gene; V was cut back by 4 bases and J by 0 bases. CDR3 amino acids: CASSPLGAGGSYEQYF. The CDR3 DNA follows: TGCGCCAGCAGCCCCCTGGGGGCAGGGGGCTCCTACGAGCAGTACTTC.

The CDR3 sequence: CASSSSASGENTGELFF. DNA for the CDR3: TGTGCCAGCAGCTCCTCAGCGAGCGGGGAGAACACCGGGGAGCTGTTTTTT. The gene calls are TRBV11-2 and TRBJ2-2, with TRBD2 matching over 7 bases. Germline V lookup: CDR1 SGHAT, CDR2 FQNNGV. There are 17 residues in the CDR3. J gave up 1 base and V 4 bases, and 9 bases lay outside the gene matches. The full variable domain, with the rest looked up from reference TRBV11-2 and TRBJ2-2, is EAGVAQSPRYKIIEKRQSVAFWCNPISGHATLYWYQQILGQGPKLLIQFQNNGVVDDSQLPKDRFSAERLKGVDSTLKIQPAKLEDSAVYLCASSSSASGENTGELFFGEGSRLTVL.

The chain links TRBV18 to TRBJ2-7; D not resolved. CDR3 size: 13 residues. Germline CDR1 is KGHSH and CDR2 is LQKENI. Trimming removed 1 base at V and 0 bases at J, with 4 bases between. Written as DNA, the CDR3 is TGTGCCAGCTCACCACAAAGCTCCTACGAGCAGTACTTC. Amino acids: CASSPQSSYEQYF. Looking up the rest from reference TRBV18 and TRBJ2-7 gives the full variable domain: NAGVMQNPRHLVRRRGQEARLRCSPMKGHSHVYWYRQLPEEGLKFMVYLQKENIIDESGMPKERFSAEFPKEGPSILRIQQVVRGDSAAYFCASSPQSSYEQYFGPGTRLTVT.

This clone was seen once. The chain has TRBV14 and TRBJ1-1; TRBD1 is a possible D gene (6 bases). Germline V lookup: CDR1 SGHDN, CDR2 FVKESK. This CDR3 region has 15 residues. V was trimmed by 4 bases and J by 0 bases, leaving 12 bases between them. The CDR3 region has the DNA TGTGCCAGCAGCCCCAACAGGGTCGTGAACACTGAAGCTTTCTTT. This gives the protein CASSPNRVVNTEAFF.

This clone came up once. The chain's CDR3 is CASSLNSGGAQETQYF. CDR3 in DNA: TGTGCCAGCAGCTTGAATTCTGGGGGAGCGCAAGAGACCCAGTACTTC. The chain joins TRBV7-2 to TRBJ2-5, with D tentatively TRBD1 or TRBD2 (5 bases each). Germline-derived CDR1 and CDR2 are SGHTA and FQGNSA. With 3 bases removed from V and 2 bases from J, the gap between germline ends came to 16 bases. This CDR3 contains 16 residues.

The chain uses TRBV6-1 and TRBJ1-4; 9 bases line up with TRBD1. J gave up 7 bases and V 2 bases, and 8 bases lay outside the gene matches. The CDR3 is 16 amino acids. Germline lookup yields CDR1 MNHNS and CDR2 SASEGT. The CDR3 DNA is TGTGCCAGCAGTGAATTTTCTCCGGGACAGGGTGAAAAACTGTTTTTT. Translating gives CASSEFSPGQGEKLFF.